This record covers a single T cell receptor (beta chain). The data were obtained in a study of blood T cell repertoires in COVID-19. The CDR3 has 16 amino acids. The germline gives CDR1 SGHRS, CDR2 YFSETQ. V lost 0 bases and J lost 0; bases outside the gene matches: 2. As processed by the authors: Scientists estimated how many nucleated cells there were by amplifying reference gene primers. The repertoire was sequenced with immunoSEQ multiplex PCR; TCRdb's copy has only in-frame clones and lacks some. Clonal size and the V and J genes are those of that table, whereas D and trimming came from the DNA. Among about 170,000 clones listed, roughly 80% were seen once.

This rearrangement joins TRBV5-1 to TRBJ2-1; 8 bases are shared with TRBD2. The sequencing input was peripheral blood. The sequence was obtained from a man aged 65 to 79 with active or convalescent COVID-19. The CDR3 protein is CASSLEREGSYNEQFF. As DNA, the CDR3 is TGCGCCAGCAGCTTGGAACGGGAGGGCTCCTACAATGAGCAGTTCTTC.